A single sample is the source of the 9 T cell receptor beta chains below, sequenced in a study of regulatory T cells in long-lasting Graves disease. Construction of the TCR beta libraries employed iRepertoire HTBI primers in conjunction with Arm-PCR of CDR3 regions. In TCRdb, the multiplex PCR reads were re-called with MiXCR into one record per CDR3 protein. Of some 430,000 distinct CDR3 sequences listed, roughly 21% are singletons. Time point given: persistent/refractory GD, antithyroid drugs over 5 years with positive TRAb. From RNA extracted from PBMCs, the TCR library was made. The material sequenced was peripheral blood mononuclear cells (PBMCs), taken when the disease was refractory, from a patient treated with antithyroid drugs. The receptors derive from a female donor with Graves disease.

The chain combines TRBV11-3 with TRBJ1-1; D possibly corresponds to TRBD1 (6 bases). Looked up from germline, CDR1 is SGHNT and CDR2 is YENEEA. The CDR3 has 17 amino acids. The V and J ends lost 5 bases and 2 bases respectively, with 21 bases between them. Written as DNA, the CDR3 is TGTGCCAGCAGCCTGGTGTTTCGGACAGATTTTAACACTGAAGCTTTCTTT. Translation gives CASSLVFRTDFNTEAFF.

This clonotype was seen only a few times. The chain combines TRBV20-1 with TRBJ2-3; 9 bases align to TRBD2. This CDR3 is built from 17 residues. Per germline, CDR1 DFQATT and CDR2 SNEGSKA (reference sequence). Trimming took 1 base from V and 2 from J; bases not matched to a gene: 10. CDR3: CSARGGAIAGVTDTQYF. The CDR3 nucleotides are TGCAGTGCTAGAGGGGGAGCCATAGCGGGAGTCACAGATACGCAGTATTTT.

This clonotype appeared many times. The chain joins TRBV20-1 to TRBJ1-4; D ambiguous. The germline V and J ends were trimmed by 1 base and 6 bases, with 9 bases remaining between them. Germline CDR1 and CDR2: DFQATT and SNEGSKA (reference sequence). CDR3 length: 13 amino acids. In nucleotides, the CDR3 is TGCAGTGCTAGAGGTGAACCCGATGAAAAACTGTTTTTT. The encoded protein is CSARGEPDEKLFF.

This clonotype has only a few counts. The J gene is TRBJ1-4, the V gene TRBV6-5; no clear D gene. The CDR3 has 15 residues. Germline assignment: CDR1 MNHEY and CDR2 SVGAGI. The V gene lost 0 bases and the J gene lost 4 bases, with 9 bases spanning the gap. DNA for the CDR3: TGTGCCAGCAGTTACTCCGGAGAACGTAATGAAAAACTGTTTTTT. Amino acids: CASSYSGERNEKLFF.

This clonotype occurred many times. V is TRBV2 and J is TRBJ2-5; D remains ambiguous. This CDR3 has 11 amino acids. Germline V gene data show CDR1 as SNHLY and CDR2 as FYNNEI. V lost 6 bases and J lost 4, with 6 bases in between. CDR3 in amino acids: CASSVGETQYF. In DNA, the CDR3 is TGTGCCAGCAGCGTTGGAGAGACCCAGTACTTC.

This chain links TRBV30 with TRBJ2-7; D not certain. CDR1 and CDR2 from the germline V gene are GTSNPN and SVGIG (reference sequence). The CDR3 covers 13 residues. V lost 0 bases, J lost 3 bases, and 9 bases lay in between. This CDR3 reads CAWSVTADYEQYF. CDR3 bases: TGTGCCTGGAGTGTAACGGCCGACTACGAGCAGTACTTC.

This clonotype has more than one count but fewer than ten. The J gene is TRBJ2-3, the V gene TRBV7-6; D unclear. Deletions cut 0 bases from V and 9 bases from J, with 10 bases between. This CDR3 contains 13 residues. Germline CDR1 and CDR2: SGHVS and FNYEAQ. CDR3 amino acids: CASSLAPPATQYF. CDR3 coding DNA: TGTGCCAGCAGCTTAGCGCCGCCCGCCACGCAGTATTTT.

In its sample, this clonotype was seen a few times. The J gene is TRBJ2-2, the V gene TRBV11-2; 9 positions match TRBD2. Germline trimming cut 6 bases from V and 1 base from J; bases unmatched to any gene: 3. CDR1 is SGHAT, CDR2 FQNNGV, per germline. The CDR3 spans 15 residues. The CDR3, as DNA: TGTGCCAGCAGATCACTAGCGGGGAACACCGGGGAGCTGTTTTTT. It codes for CASRSLAGNTGELFF. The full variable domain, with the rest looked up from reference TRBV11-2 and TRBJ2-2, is EAGVAQSPRYKIIEKRQSVAFWCNPISGHATLYWYQQILGQGPKLLIQFQNNGVVDDSQLPKDRFSAERLKGVDSTLKIQPAKLEDSAVYLCASRSLAGNTGELFFGEGSRLTVL.

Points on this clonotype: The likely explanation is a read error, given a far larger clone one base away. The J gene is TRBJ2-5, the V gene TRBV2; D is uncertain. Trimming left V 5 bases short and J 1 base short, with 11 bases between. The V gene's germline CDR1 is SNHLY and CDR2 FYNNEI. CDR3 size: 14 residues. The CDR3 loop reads CASSTPPRQETQYF. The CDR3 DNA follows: TGTGCCAGCAGTACCCCCCCCCGCCAAGAGACCCAGTACTTC.